The following is a TCR beta chain sequence with its context. The assay was immunoSEQ multiplex PCR, and TCRdb's table has in-frame clones only and misses some. This sample carries 40,000 to 45,000 clones, 89% of them seen once, and the ten largest clones take 6.2%. The sample belongs to a study of blood T cell repertoires in COVID-19. The TCR was taken from a human donor in a cohort sampled during active COVID-19. Sequenced: peripheral blood.

CDR3 nucleotide sequence: TGTGCCAGCGAGGGGGGGCGGACAGATACGCAGTATTTT. Translated, it gives CASEGGRTDTQYF. The gene calls are TRBV28 and TRBJ2-3, with D tentatively TRBD2 (7 bases). Trimming pared 8 bases from V and 3 bases from J, leaving 12 bases between. This CDR3 contains 13 residues. Germline CDR1 and CDR2: MDHEN and SYDVKM.